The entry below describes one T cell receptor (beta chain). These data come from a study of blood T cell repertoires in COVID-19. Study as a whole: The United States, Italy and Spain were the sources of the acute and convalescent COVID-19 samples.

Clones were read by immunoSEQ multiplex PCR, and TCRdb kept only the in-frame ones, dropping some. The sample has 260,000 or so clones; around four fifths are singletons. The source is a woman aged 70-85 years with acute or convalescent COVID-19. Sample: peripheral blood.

The DNA for the CDR3 is TGTGCCAGTATAAGGGGACTAGCGGGGGGGCCGGTTAACACCGGGGAGCTGTTTTTT. Its translation: CASIRGLAGGPVNTGELFF. The J gene is TRBJ2-2, the V gene TRBV19; 16 bases line up with TRBD2. This CDR3 region has 19 residues. The ends lost 7 bases at V and 2 bases at J; junction bases unmatched: 10. The germline CDR1 and CDR2 sequences are LNHDA and SQIVND (reference sequence).